This entry concerns a single T cell receptor (beta chain). The entry originates in a study of OX40 agonist ivuxolimab in advanced cancers. Across the whole study: With ivuxolimab, an agonistic anti-OX40 (CD134) antibody, patients were treated. Ivuxolimab was delivered to patients intravenously every 2 weeks at doses spanning 0.01 to 10 mg/kg.

Sequenced by immunoSEQ multiplex PCR; TCRdb stores in-frame clones only, minus some. This sample has roughly 71,000 clones, with around 90% found just once. This CDR3 spans 14 amino acids. The ends were cut back, 5 bases at V and 6 bases at J, with 16 bases in the middle. Germline V gene sequence: CDR1 MDHEN, CDR2 SYDVKM. The sequenced sample was CD4+ or CD8+ T cells sorted from blood, obtained in a trial of the OX40 agonist ivuxolimab. This chain connects TRBV28 to TRBJ2-5; D might be TRBD1 or TRBD2, each matching 5 bases. This sequence was found in an adult with an advanced solid tumor such as melanoma, head and neck, liver or kidney cancer. CDR3 residues: CASSTPGAEKTQYF. The CDR3 DNA follows: TGTGCCAGCAGTACCCCCGGGGCCGAGAAGACCCAGTACTTC.